This T cell receptor beta chain is from a study of blood T cells in healthy people across ages. Looking at the study overall: Per every two T cells, about one barcoded beta molecule was captured by template switching. Study conclusions and caveats: Strong correlation existed between TCR beta diversity and naive T cell percentage. Both higher diversity and more naive CD4+ cells marked long-lived donors when set against aged donors.

A second PCR of 7 to 11 cycles used a sample-barcoded 5' primer and a J-beta primer mix. TCRdb re-called the 5' RACE reads through MiXCR, storing one row per CDR3 protein. The table includes some 1.4 million distinct CDR3 sequences, roughly 40% detected once. Caucasian individuals from Russia who were healthy and aged about 6 to 90 acted as donors. Concerning this clonotype itself: Its specificity is unknown.

Sequencing used blood. This TCR came from a young woman in good health.

DNA of the CDR3: TGCGCCAGCAGCTTGGAGTCTAGCGGGAGTGGGGTCCGAAATGAGCAGTTCTTC. It specifies CASSLESSGSGVRNEQFF. The gene calls are TRBV5-1 and TRBJ2-1; 10 bases agree with TRBD2. Germline assignment: CDR1 SGHRS and CDR2 YFSETQ. Trimming at V came to 0 bases and at J to 7 bases, leaving 13 bases not matched to a gene. This CDR3 has 18 amino acids.